This T cell receptor beta chain was recovered during a study of somatic mutations in cytotoxic T cells in rheumatoid arthritis. Study conclusions and caveats: CD8+ T cells showed clonality that did not differ significantly between patients with rheumatoid arthritis and age-matched healthy controls.

Repertoires were generated with immunoSEQ multiplex PCR, while TCRdb's copy carries only in-frame clones and drops some. The data show about 10,000 clones, with about four fifths seen just once and approximately 20% held by the top ten. This clone was counted between two and nine times. Antigen: not known. The V gene end was trimmed by 2 bases and the J gene end by 5 bases; junction bases not matched to a gene: 5. CDR1 MNHEY and CDR2 SVGAGI come from the germline V gene. This CDR3 is 16 amino acids long. The sequencing sample was made of CD8+ T cells sorted from blood. The sequence came from a woman aged 50 to 60 in good health. The J gene is TRBJ2-1, the V gene TRBV6-5; TRBD2 agrees at 11 bases. CDR3 in DNA: TGTGCCAGCAGTTACACGGGACTAGCGGCTGACAATGAGCAGTTCTTC. Its protein is CASSYTGLAADNEQFF.